This T cell receptor (beta chain) was sequenced during a study of blood T cell repertoires in COVID-19. Study summary: The study drew acute and convalescent COVID-19 samples from the United States, Italy and Spain.

Those who participated ranged in age from roughly 18 to 89 years and resided in approximately 23 US areas. CDR1 is SGHTA and CDR2 is FQGNSA in the germline V gene. The CDR3 has 16 amino acids. V shed 3 bases, J shed 3 bases, and the junction held 9 bases outside the gene matches. Measured with immunoSEQ multiplex PCR; TCRdb has only the in-frame clones, and not every one. Among 150,000 to 200,000 clones, 88% were seen once, and the ten largest hold roughly 9%. The receptor's source is a young woman who had recovered from COVID-19. This sequence joins TRBV7-2 and TRBJ1-2, with 8 bases matching TRBD1. Sequences were obtained from PBMCs or T cells enriched from blood (not recorded which). Written as DNA, the CDR3 is TGTGCCAGCAGCTTTTTCCAGGGGGCGTCGCACTATGGCTACACCTTC. Protein sequence: CASSFFQGASHYGYTF.